This T cell receptor beta chain was found in a study of blood T cell repertoires in COVID-19. On the study more broadly: Acute and convalescent COVID-19 specimens originated in the United States, Italy and Spain.

This table comes from immunoSEQ multiplex PCR, and its TCRdb copy is limited to in-frame clones, with some not included. In the table there are tens of thousands of clones, 86% of which are singletons. CDR1 and CDR2 (germline): SGHTA, FQGNSA. The CDR3 extends over 17 amino acids. Trimming took 5 bases from V and 0 from J; bases not matched to a gene: 6. The sample comprised peripheral blood. The chain links TRBV7-2 to TRBJ2-6; 8 bases are a match to TRBD2. This receptor was identified in a human donor in a cohort sampled during active COVID-19. The CDR3 spells CASSLERGSSGANVLTF. The CDR3 DNA is TGTGCCAGCAGCCTCGAGCGGGGGAGCTCTGGGGCCAACGTCCTGACTTTC.